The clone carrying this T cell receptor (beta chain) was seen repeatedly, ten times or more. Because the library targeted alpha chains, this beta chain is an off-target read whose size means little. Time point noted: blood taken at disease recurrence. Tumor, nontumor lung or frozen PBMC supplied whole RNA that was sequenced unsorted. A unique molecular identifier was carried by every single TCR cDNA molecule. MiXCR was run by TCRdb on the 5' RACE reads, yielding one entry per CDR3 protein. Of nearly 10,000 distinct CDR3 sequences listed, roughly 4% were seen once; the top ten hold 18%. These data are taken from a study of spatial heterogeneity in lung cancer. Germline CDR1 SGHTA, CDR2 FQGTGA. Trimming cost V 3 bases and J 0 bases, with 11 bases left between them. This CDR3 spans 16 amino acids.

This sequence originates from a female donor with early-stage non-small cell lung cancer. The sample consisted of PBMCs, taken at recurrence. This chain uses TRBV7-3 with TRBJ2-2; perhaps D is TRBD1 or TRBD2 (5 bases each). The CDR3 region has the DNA TGTGCCAGCAGCTTGAGGGGCTCCGCGAACACCGGGGAGCTGTTTTTT. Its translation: CASSLRGSANTGELFF.